This T cell receptor (beta chain) derives from a study of a mutant IDH1 vaccine in newly diagnosed glioma. About the study: Patients were started on vaccination 4-6 weeks after radiotherapy alone, or with temozolomide cycles.

As for this clone: Its target is not known.

The time point here: week 35, safety follow-up. A 20-mer mutant IDH1 peptide at 300 ug was injected subcutaneously with topical imiquimod. Here immunoSEQ multiplex PCR was the method, and the copy in TCRdb shows in-frame clones only, minus some. The sample lists about 48,000 clones; 70% to 85% were seen once. Looked up from germline, CDR1 is MNHEY and CDR2 is SVGAGI. The CDR3 has 15 residues. With 0 bases removed from V and 4 bases from J, the gap between germline ends came to 12 bases. The V gene is TRBV6-5, the J gene TRBJ1-2; D might be TRBD1 (6 bases). This material consisted of PBMCs, taken from a glioma patient whose treatment included an IDH1 peptide vaccine. This TCR was recovered from a man in his forties with glioma. CDR3 nucleotide sequence: TGTGCCAGCAGTTACTCGACAGGCTTCGTCTATGGCTACACCTTC. Amino acids: CASSYSTGFVYGYTF.